This T cell receptor (beta chain) is from a study of blood T cell repertoires in COVID-19. Study-wide context: The United States, Italy and Spain were the sources of the acute and convalescent COVID-19 samples. T cells, B-cell-depleted T cells, or PBMCs supplied cDNA or gDNA.

In the source study's methods: For nucleated cells, counts were estimated from reference gene primer amplification. The repertoire was sequenced with immunoSEQ multiplex PCR; TCRdb's copy has only in-frame clones and lacks some. Clonal size and the V and J genes are those of that table, whereas D and trimming came from the DNA. The sample holds about 39,000 clones; around 84% are singletons and the top ten take approximately 60%. The V segment lost 4 bases and the J segment 0 bases; nucleotides outside the gene matches: 17. The CDR3 length is 21 residues. Germline CDR1 MDHEN, CDR2 SYDVKM. The source is a man in his 70s with acute or convalescent COVID-19. Sequenced input: peripheral blood. The genes are TRBV28 and TRBJ1-6, with 8 bases matching TRBD1. The CDR3 DNA reads as TGTGCCAGCAGTTACCCTAGGACAGGGTATCTGGGAAGCTCCTATAATTCACCCCTCCACTTT. Amino acids: CASSYPRTGYLGSSYNSPLHF.